This entry describes one T cell receptor (beta chain). This clone's antigen is unknown. No base quality information exists; no much larger clone differs at one position. Instrument used: Illumina NovaSeq 6000. TCR cDNA was made using 5'RACE template switching, a step that added a universal primer site and unique molecular identifiers. Priming of cDNA synthesis was performed from both the TCR alpha and TCR beta constant segments. Library amplification involved two PCR steps, and the second step added sample barcodes and sequencing adapters. Sequencing of libraries was performed on Illumina HiSeq 2500 (2x100 bp) or NovaSeq (2x150 bp). The study's own analysis went as follows. MIGEC was used to demultiplex reads and collapse the reads into UMI consensus sequences, and MiXCR was used for V(D)J alignment. Vaccine-responding clonotypes were defined with edgeR using replicate PBMC samples, requiring FDR below 0.01 and a log2 fold change above 5 up to day 15. Each bulk clonotype was labeled CD4 or CD8 based on which sequenced repertoire, CD4 or CD8, contained the clonotype at higher abundance. TCRdb passed the public sequencing reads through fastp at Q25 and MiXCR, retaining productive beta sequences. Duplicate CDR3 protein sequences are folded into a single record with the most common DNA and genes. Here the V and J calls rest on TCRdb's processing, not on the authors' analysis. Across this sample there are just over 300,000 distinct CDR3 sequences, with 3% to 4.5% seen only once. The top ten constitute about a quarter of the sample.

Read against the paper, the sample's treatment or condition label means: live attenuated yellow fever vaccine strain. Two biological replicates of bulk PBMCs were collected at each blood-draw timepoint. PBMCs were isolated from peripheral blood using a standard Ficoll-Paque protocol. TriZol was used to extract RNA from bulk PBMCs, from CD4 and CD8 fractions, and from dextramer-positive and dextramer-negative fractions. The data were obtained in a study of T cells after yellow fever vaccination (dated by TCRdb to between 2018 and 2021). In the study overall: The SMART-Seq v4 Ultra Low Input RNA kit was used to prepare libraries from fractions with low cell numbers. To track T-cell clones before and after primary and booster YFV17D yellow fever vaccination, bulk TCR alpha and beta repertoires were sequenced longitudinally. The cohort comprised two healthy male donors, one aged 18 to 29 and one aged 30 to 40 years. Bulk PBMC replicates and cell subsets were isolated from blood drawn at multiple timepoints before and after both primary and secondary immunization. What the research found in general, with its limitations: Compared with the primary T-cell response, the secondary T-cell response was faster but weaker, reaching its peak on day 5 rather than on day 15. Because the study included only a couple of donors, the extent to which the findings can be generalized is limited. A small fraction of clonotypes appeared in both the CD4 and CD8 compartments, likely as a result of convergent recombination. After the booster, most of the clones that had expanded following primary vaccination were detected again (just under 97% of CD4 and around 90% of CD8), which suggests that memory was broadly maintained. Because abundant contaminating clonotypes from the bulk population could be contained in FACS-sorted repertoires, computational filtering was required.

The sequencing used PBMCs, collected on the day of the yellow fever booster vaccination. The TCR was taken from a young man who received the YFV17D yellow fever vaccine.

Read as DNA, the sequence is TGTGCCAGCAGCTCGTACCTAGATACGCAGTATTTT. Its translation reads: CASSSYLDTQYF. This chain joins TRBV7-2 to TRBJ2-3; the D segment cannot be called with confidence. The germline V gene yields SGHTA for CDR1 and FQGNSA for CDR2. The CDR3, from cysteine to phenylalanine, totals 12 residues. The DNA shown is the 36-base CDR3, in frame from base 1. V is reduced by 4 bases and J by 5 bases, leaving a spacing of 7 bases between them.